A single T cell receptor beta chain is shown here with its context. The record originates from a study of shared clonotypes between healthy human individuals. Germline values: CDR1 SGHAT, CDR2 FQNNGV. The CDR3 is made up of 14 amino acids. V trimming: 5 bases; J trimming: 2 bases; junction bases outside the gene matches: 6. The data were produced by immunoSEQ multiplex PCR, yet TCRdb's version contains in-frame clones alone and is incomplete. The data hold approximately 320,000 clones, with around nine tenths observed a single time. The TCR originated in a man between 18 and 35 years old in good health. Sequences were obtained from memory CD8+ T cells sorted from blood. Subset reported: CD45RO+ cells pooled with CCR7-negative TemRA cells. The V and J genes are TRBV11-2 and TRBJ2-7, with 7 bases aligning to TRBD1. CDR3 residues: CASSPGGQPYEQYF. The CDR3 coding sequence is TGTGCCAGCAGCCCTGGGGGACAGCCCTACGAGCAGTACTTC.